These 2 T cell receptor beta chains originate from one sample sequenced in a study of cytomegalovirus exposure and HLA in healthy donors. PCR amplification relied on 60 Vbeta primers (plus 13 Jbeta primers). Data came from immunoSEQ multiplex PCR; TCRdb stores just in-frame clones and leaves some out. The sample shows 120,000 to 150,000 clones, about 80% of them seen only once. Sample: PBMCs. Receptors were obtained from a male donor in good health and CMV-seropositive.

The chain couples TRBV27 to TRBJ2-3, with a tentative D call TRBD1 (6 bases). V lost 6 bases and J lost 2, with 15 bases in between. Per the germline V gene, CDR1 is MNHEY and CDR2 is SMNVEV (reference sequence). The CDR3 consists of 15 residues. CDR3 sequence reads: CASSKRDTNTDTQYF. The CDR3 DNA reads TGTGCCAGCAGCAAGAGGGACACAAACACAGATACGCAGTATTTT.

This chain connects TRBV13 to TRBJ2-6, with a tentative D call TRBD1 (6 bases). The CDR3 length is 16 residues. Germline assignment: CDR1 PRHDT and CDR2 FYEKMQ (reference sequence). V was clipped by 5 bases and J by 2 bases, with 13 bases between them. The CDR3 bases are TGTGCCAGCAGCATTCACAGGGAAGCTGGGGCCAACGTCCTGACTTTC. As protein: CASSIHREAGANVLTF.